This T cell receptor (beta chain) was captured in a study of beta chain features in type 1 diabetes. Germline CDR1 is SGHDT and CDR2 is YYEEEE. The CDR3 runs 15 residues. Trimming removed 3 bases from V and 4 bases from J; junction bases left unmatched: 5. This clone was found a few times. Its antigen is unidentified. Study-level results: TCRB CDR3 length was moderately but significantly reduced in all four CD4+ subsets of Type 1 diabetes patients.

The collection from each donor was one heparinised blood draw averaging approximately 110 mL. Every isolated RNA sample was fully reverse transcribed, so sequencing captured expressed TCRB transcripts. Clones were read by immunoSEQ multiplex PCR, and TCRdb kept only the in-frame ones, dropping some. The profile shows about 270,000 clones, 14% of them singletons. The chain has TRBV5-6 and TRBJ1-2; 11 bases map to TRBD1. This clonotype was sampled from a man between 25 and 39 years old with type 1 diabetes. The material sequenced was naive CD4+ T cells from blood. The CDR3 DNA reads as TGTGCCAGCAGCTCCCGGGACAGGGGGATCTATGGCTACACCTTC. Its translation: CASSSRDRGIYGYTF.